The 27 T cell receptor beta chains in this list originate from one sample, sequenced in a study of technical replicates of blood from a handful of donors. Using immunoSEQ multiplex PCR, the repertoire was profiled, and TCRdb retains in-frame clones only, with some absent. The profile covers around 84,000 clones, with about 98% appearing a single time and approximately 0.15% taken by the ten largest. The sample consisted of T cells isolated from PBMCs. The receptor source for this set is a human donor in good health.

This clone has just one count. This sequence joins TRBV2 and TRBJ1-1, with 8 bases fitting TRBD1. Germline V CDR1 and CDR2: SNHLY, FYNNEI. The CDR3 has 14 residues. The trim removed 4 bases at V and 4 bases at J, leaving 5 bases unmatched. The chain's CDR3 is CASSVTGVATEAFF. The CDR3 DNA reads TGTGCCAGCAGTGTGACAGGGGTGGCCACTGAAGCTTTCTTT.

The chain employs TRBV27 and TRBJ2-1; TRBD2 aligns across 7 bases. The germline V gene encodes CDR1 MNHEY and CDR2 SMNVEV (reference sequence). V was clipped by 0 bases and J by 3 bases; unmatched bases: 5. The CDR3 extends over 16 amino acids. This CDR3 reads CASSLSAGVHYNEQFF. In DNA form, the CDR3 reads TGTGCCAGCAGTTTATCTGCGGGGGTACACTACAATGAGCAGTTCTTC.

This clone was seen just once. This sequence joins TRBV12-5 and TRBJ1-4; possibly TRBD1 for D (5 bases). The CDR3 sequence is 16 residues long. Germline V gene sequence: CDR1 LGHNT, CDR2 FRNRAP. V gave up 5 bases and J gave up 7 bases, with 20 bases separating them. The CDR3 sequence: CASGIPSGTAFEKLFF. The DNA of the CDR3 is TGTGCTAGTGGTATACCATCCGGGACTGCTTTTGAAAAACTGTTTTTT.

The chain recombines TRBV11-3 with TRBJ2-5; 7 bases agree with TRBD1. The germline V gene encodes CDR1 SGHNT and CDR2 YENEEA. This CDR3 is built from 15 residues. J gave up 5 bases and V 5 bases, and 11 bases lay outside the gene matches. Here the CDR3 DNA reads TGTGCCAGCAGCCCCTTGGACAGGTCGAGGGAGACCCAGTACTTC. Its protein product is CASSPLDRSRETQYF.

The chain joins TRBV19 to TRBJ1-5; possible D gene TRBD1, 5 bases. The germline V gene has CDR1 LNHDA and CDR2 SQIVND (reference sequence). Trimming left V 5 bases short and J 7 bases short, with 12 bases between. The CDR3 sequence is 13 residues long. In DNA form, the CDR3 reads TGTGCCAGTAGTTTAACAGGTGGGCAGCCCCAGCATTTT. It specifies CASSLTGGQPQHF.

This chain links TRBV7-3 with TRBJ2-5; D ambiguous. Germline assignment: CDR1 SGHTA and CDR2 FQGTGA. The CDR3 has 13 residues. V was cut by 1 base and J by 5 bases, with 8 bases left in between. CDR3 in amino acids: CASSLSGPETQYF. CDR3 DNA sequence: TGTGCCAGCAGCTTAAGCGGCCCGGAGACCCAGTACTTC.

The V and J genes are TRBV5-1 and TRBJ2-6; TRBD1 matches 9 bases. The CDR3 has 18 amino acids. Germline V CDR1 and CDR2: SGHRS, YFSETQ. Trimming at V came to 4 bases and at J to 4 bases, leaving 12 bases not matched to a gene. This chain's CDR3 is CASSIRTGDYSGANVLTF. In nucleotides, the CDR3 is TGCGCCAGCAGCATAAGGACAGGGGATTATTCCGGGGCCAACGTCCTGACTTTC.

The V and J genes are TRBV27 and TRBJ1-5, with TRBD1 matching over 8 bases. The J segment lost 7 bases and the V segment lost 5 bases, leaving 10 bases of the junction unmatched. The CDR3 extends over 15 amino acids. CDR1 and CDR2 (germline): MNHEY, SMNVEV (reference sequence). CDR3 nucleotide sequence: TGTGCCAGCAGTACCACCGGACAGGGCGGGCAGCCCCAGCATTTT. Residues: CASSTTGQGGQPQHF.

The sample holds one count of this clone. The chain links TRBV7-3 to TRBJ2-3, with no clear D. The CDR3 extends over 12 amino acids. V lost 5 bases to trimming and J lost 5 bases, with 8 bases between them. In germline, CDR1 is SGHTA, CDR2 FQGTGA. CDR3 in amino acids: CASSVPGDTQYF. The CDR3 DNA reads TGTGCCAGCAGCGTACCCGGAGATACGCAGTATTTT.

This rearrangement joins TRBV27 to TRBJ1-2; 9 nucleotides agree with TRBD1. V shed 5 bases, J shed 6 bases, and the junction held 4 bases outside the gene matches. Germline CDR1 reads MNHEY; CDR2 reads SMNVEV (reference sequence). The CDR3 spans 13 residues. The DNA for the CDR3 is TGTGCCAGCAGTCCGGGGACAGGGAATGGCTACACCTTC. The encoded protein is CASSPGTGNGYTF.

On this clone: It is unclear where the CDR3 begins or ends on the DNA, so no DNA is shown, and the CDR3 is as TCRdb lists it. V gene TRBV19 combines with J gene TRBJ2-2; the table's D call, TRBD2, was not checked against the DNA. Germline lookup yields CDR1 LNHDA and CDR2 SQIVND (reference sequence). The CDR3 totals 16 residues, both ends included. CDR3 amino acids: CASSLTGVLRAGELFF.

In this sample, this clone turned up once. The V gene is TRBV12-5, the J gene TRBJ1-5; D perhaps matches TRBD1 (5 bases). The CDR3 has 17 amino acids. Germline V CDR1 and CDR2: LGHNT, FRNRAP. V was shortened by 0 bases and J by 7 bases, with 19 bases between the two germline ends. The CDR3 reads CASGLVLSQGLEQPQHF. DNA of the CDR3: TGTGCTAGTGGTTTGGTACTTTCGCAGGGTTTAGAGCAGCCCCAGCATTTT. Based on the CDR3 plus reference TRBV12-5 and TRBJ1-5, the full variable domain is DARVTQTPRHKVTEMGQEVTMRCQPILGHNTVFWYRQTMMQGLELLAYFRNRAPLDDSGMPKDRFSAEMPDATLATLKIQPSEPRDSAVYFCASGLVLSQGLEQPQHFGDGTRLSIL.

The chain links TRBV6-1 to TRBJ1-1, with 7 nucleotides matching TRBD1. V lost 7 bases, J lost 0 bases, and 8 bases stayed unmatched. The CDR3 covers 15 residues. The V gene's germline CDR1 is MNHNS and CDR2 SASEGT. The CDR3 loop is CASTRTGQLNTEAFF. The CDR3 coding sequence is TGTGCCAGCACCAGAACGGGACAGTTGAACACTGAAGCTTTCTTT.

The chain recombines TRBV21-1 with TRBJ1-2. TRBV21-1 counts as a pseudogene. This CDR3 has 12 amino acids. CDR3 DNA sequence: TGTGCCATCCTCCGGGGTCTATATGGCTACACCTTC. Protein sequence: CAILRGLYGYTF.

The rearrangement joins TRBV5-1 to TRBJ2-7; 11 nucleotides align to TRBD2. This CDR3 is 16 amino acids long. Germline trimming cut 3 bases from V and 0 bases from J; bases unmatched to any gene: 5. CDR1 and CDR2 from the germline V gene are SGHRS and YFSETQ. The CDR3 loop is CASSWATSGSSYEQYF. The DNA of the CDR3 is TGCGCCAGCAGCTGGGCCACTAGCGGGAGCTCCTACGAGCAGTACTTC.

The chain recombines TRBV7-9 with TRBJ1-4; the match to TRBD1 covers 7 bases. CDR1 is SEHNR and CDR2 is FQNEAQ in the germline V gene (reference sequence). The CDR3 is 12 residues long. After removal of 6 bases from V and 8 bases from J, the junction contained 3 bases not matched to a gene. Here the CDR3 DNA reads TGTGCCAGCAGATCAGGGGGAGAAAAACTGTTTTTT. Encoded protein: CASRSGGEKLFF.

In its sample, this clone was seen once. The chain combines TRBV5-1 with TRBJ1-1, with D hard to call. The V gene's germline CDR1 is SGHRS and CDR2 YFSETQ. V was shortened by 0 bases and J by 0 bases, with 12 bases between the two germline ends. The CDR3 has 16 residues. CDR3 nucleotide sequence: TGCGCCAGCAGCTTGGGTGGTTTGAGGGTGAACACTGAAGCTTTCTTT. Protein: CASSLGGLRVNTEAFF.

The chain uses TRBV19 and TRBJ2-2, with 12 bases matching TRBD1. Germline CDR1 is LNHDA and CDR2 is SQIVND (reference sequence). This CDR3 has 14 amino acids. V shed 10 bases, J shed 6 bases, and the junction held 6 bases outside the gene matches. For the CDR3, the DNA is TGTGCCACATCCCGGGACAGGGGGCCCGGGGAGCTGTTTTTT. This codes for CATSRDRGPGELFF.

This sequence joins TRBV7-9 and TRBJ2-2; the D gene is possibly TRBD2 (6 bases). Germline V gene lookup returns CDR1 SEHNR and CDR2 FQNEAQ (reference sequence). The V end lost 8 bases, the J end lost 6 bases, and 19 bases lay between the germline ends. The CDR3 has 15 residues. CDR3 sequence reads: CASAGSFGWAGELFF. The CDR3 DNA reads as TGTGCCAGCGCCGGGAGTTTCGGGTGGGCCGGGGAGCTGTTTTTT.

The chain uses TRBV28 and TRBJ2-7; D ambiguous. CDR1 and CDR2 from the germline V gene are MDHEN and SYDVKM. Trimming stripped 6 bases from V and 3 bases from J, with 15 bases between. The CDR3 sequence is 14 residues long. The chain's CDR3 is CASSPLVRLYEQYF. CDR3 bases: TGTGCCAGCAGCCCCCTGGTGAGACTCTACGAGCAGTACTTC.

The J gene is TRBJ2-3, the V gene TRBV5-1; 10 bases map to TRBD2. Germline assignment: CDR1 SGHRS and CDR2 YFSETQ. The CDR3 is made up of 16 amino acids. V dropped 2 bases and J dropped 5; count of bases not matched to a gene: 8. CDR3 in amino acids: CASSFVLAGAGDTQYF. CDR3 nucleotide sequence: TGCGCCAGCAGCTTCGTCCTAGCGGGAGCAGGAGATACGCAGTATTTT.

The chain recombines TRBV19 with TRBJ1-4; no clear D. V gave up 6 bases and J gave up 2 bases, with 16 bases separating them. This CDR3 is 16 amino acids long. Germline CDR1 and CDR2: LNHDA and SQIVND (reference sequence). The CDR3 here is CASSTLEGATNEKLFF. The CDR3 DNA follows: TGTGCCAGTAGCACCTTAGAGGGAGCGACTAATGAAAAACTGTTTTTT.

This rearrangement joins TRBV30 to TRBJ1-1, with D uncertain. The germline V and J ends were trimmed by 4 bases and 1 base, with 13 bases remaining between them. Germline CDR1 reads GTSNPN; CDR2 reads SVGIG (reference sequence). CDR3 size: 14 residues. Written as DNA, the CDR3 is TGTGCCTGGAAAAGCCTACGGGGGAACACTGAAGCTTTCTTT. Its translation is CAWKSLRGNTEAFF.

This chain uses TRBV28 with TRBJ2-2; 7 bases fit TRBD2. The CDR3 covers 16 residues. Trimming took 0 bases from V and 2 from J; bases not matched to a gene: 3. Germline assignment: CDR1 MDHEN and CDR2 SYDVKM. CDR3 region: CASSLWSSGNTGELFF. CDR3 in DNA: TGTGCCAGCAGTTTATGGTCTAGCGGAAACACCGGGGAGCTGTTTTTT.

This clone was recorded once. The rearrangement uses TRBV6-1 and TRBJ2-6; D is undetermined. Trimming left V 6 bases short and J 0 bases short, with 6 bases between. The V gene's germline CDR1 is MNHNS and CDR2 SASEGT. CDR3 size: 14 residues. Here the CDR3 reads CASRAGSGANVLTF. CDR3 bases: TGTGCCAGCAGGGCAGGCTCTGGGGCCAACGTCCTGACTTTC.

The chain joins TRBV28 to TRBJ1-4; D unclear. The germline CDR1 and CDR2 sequences are MDHEN and SYDVKM. The CDR3 has 12 amino acids. Trimming shortened V by 3 bases and J by 7 bases, and 6 bases separated the two germline ends. The CDR3 sequence is CASSLRSEKLFF. The CDR3 nucleotides read TGTGCCAGCAGTTTGCGGAGTGAAAAACTGTTTTTT. Complete variable domain (other parts from reference TRBV28 and TRBJ1-4): DVKVTQSSRYLVKRTGEKVFLECVQDMDHENMFWYRQDPGLGLRLIYFSYDVKMKEKGDIPEGYSVSREKKERFSLILESASTNQTSMYLCASSLRSEKLFFGSGTQLSVL.

The chain combines TRBV4-1 with TRBJ1-3, with 7 bases lining up with TRBD1. The CDR3 is made up of 15 amino acids. Germline loops: CDR1 MGHRA, CDR2 YSYEKL. V dropped 0 bases and J dropped 10; count of bases not matched to a gene: 9. DNA of the CDR3: TGCGCCAGCAGCCAAGATAGGGGGCTCGAAAGGACCATATATTTT. Its translation: CASSQDRGLERTIYF.